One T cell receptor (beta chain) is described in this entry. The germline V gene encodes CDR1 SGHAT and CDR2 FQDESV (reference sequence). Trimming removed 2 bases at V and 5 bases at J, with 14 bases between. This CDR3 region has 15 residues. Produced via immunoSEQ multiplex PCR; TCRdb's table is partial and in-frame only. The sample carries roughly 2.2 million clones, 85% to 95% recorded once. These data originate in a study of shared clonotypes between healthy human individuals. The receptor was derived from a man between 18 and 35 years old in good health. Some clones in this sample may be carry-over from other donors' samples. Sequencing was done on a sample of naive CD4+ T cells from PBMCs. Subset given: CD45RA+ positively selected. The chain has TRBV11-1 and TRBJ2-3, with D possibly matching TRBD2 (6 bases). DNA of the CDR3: TGTGCCAGCAGCTTAAGTCCCGGGAGTAGAGATACGCAGTATTTT. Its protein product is CASSLSPGSRDTQYF.